This record covers a single TCR beta chain. This CDR3 has 15 amino acids. Germline-derived CDR1 and CDR2 are SGHKS and YYEKEE (reference sequence). V was cut by 4 bases and J by 0 bases, with 11 bases left in between. Data came from immunoSEQ multiplex PCR; TCRdb stores just in-frame clones and leaves some out. Counted here are roughly 60,000 clones, 75% to 80% occurring once; the ten biggest clones make up less than 30%. These data originate in a study of blood T cell repertoires in COVID-19. Background on the study: PBMCs, B-cell-depleted T cells, or T cells provided the cDNA or gDNA that made up the material.

Source material: peripheral blood. The gene calls are TRBV5-5 and TRBJ2-4, with D unresolved. The sequence came from a human donor in a cohort sampled during active COVID-19. The CDR3 reads CASSPVVLAKNIQYF. CDR3 nucleotides: TGTGCCAGCAGCCCAGTGGTTCTAGCCAAAAACATTCAGTACTTC.